These 13 T cell receptor beta chains came from one sample sequenced in a study of blood T cell repertoires in COVID-19. Sequencing used immunoSEQ multiplex PCR; TCRdb keeps in-frame clones, though not all of them. The sample consists of roughly 200,000 clones, more than 80% of them appearing once. Sample: PBMCs or T cells enriched from blood (not recorded which). The source of these receptors is a middle-aged man who had recovered from COVID-19.

In its sample, this clone was seen once. The CDR3 DNA reads as TGTGCCAGCAGCCAAGATAGGACAGTCTATGGCTACACCTTC. Its protein product is CASSQDRTVYGYTF. The chain links TRBV3-1 (or the pseudogene TRBV3-2) to TRBJ1-2; tentatively, D is TRBD1 (6 bases). The CDR3 is 14 residues long. CDR1 and CDR2 (germline): LGHDT, YNNKEL (reference sequence). The V end lost 0 bases, the J end lost 4 bases, and 9 bases lay between the germline ends.

The rearrangement uses TRBV24-1 and TRBJ1-5; TRBD1 matches at 11 bases. Trimming at V came to 2 bases and at J to 1 base, leaving 6 bases not matched to a gene. This CDR3 comprises 18 residues. CDR1 and CDR2 (germline): KGHDR, SFDVKD. CDR3 loop: CATSDSGQGVDSNQPQHF. CDR3 nucleotides: TGTGCCACCAGTGATTCGGGACAGGGGGTTGACAGCAATCAGCCCCAGCATTTT.

The chain uses TRBV3-1 (or the pseudogene TRBV3-2) and TRBJ2-3; 7 bases are shared with TRBD2. V trimming: 6 bases; J trimming: 2 bases; junction bases outside the gene matches: 5. This CDR3 has 14 amino acids. The germline V gene encodes CDR1 LGHDT and CDR2 YNNKEL (reference sequence). CDR3 loop: CASRLAGTTDTQYF. The CDR3 DNA is TGTGCCAGCAGGTTAGCGGGCACCACAGATACGCAGTATTTT.

The V call is TRBV25-1, the J call TRBJ2-5, with 9 bases matching TRBD2. V was clipped by 3 bases and J by 5 bases; unmatched bases: 4. The CDR3 is 14 residues long. Germline assignment: CDR1 MGHDK and CDR2 SYGVNS. CDR3 in DNA: TGTGCCAGCAGTGACACTAGCGGGCGGGAGACCCAGTACTTC. It specifies CASSDTSGRETQYF.

The chain combines TRBV7-6 with TRBJ1-1, with a weak D call TRBD1 (5 bases). Trimming shortened V by 3 bases and J by 5 bases, and 16 bases separated the two germline ends. Germline V gives CDR1 SGHVS, CDR2 FNYEAQ. This CDR3 region has 15 residues. For the CDR3, the DNA is TGTGCCAGCAGCTTGGGACTGGGGGGAGGGACTGAAGCTTTCTTT. Encoded protein: CASSLGLGGGTEAFF.

The chain uses TRBV11-1 and TRBJ2-2; the match to TRBD1 covers 10 bases. The length of the CDR3 is 16 residues. After removal of 4 bases from V and 8 bases from J, the junction contained 10 bases not matched to a gene. CDR1 and CDR2 from the germline V gene are SGHAT and FQDESV (reference sequence). CDR3: CASSSPPGQGKGELFF. Written as DNA, the CDR3 is TGTGCCAGCAGCTCACCTCCGGGACAGGGGAAAGGGGAGCTGTTTTTT.

The chain couples TRBV7-2 to TRBJ1-2; D remains unclear. The V end was cut by 5 bases, the J end by 7 bases, with 11 bases between. This CDR3 has 12 residues. Germline V CDR1 and CDR2: SGHTA, FQGNSA. The CDR3 reads CASSPIGLGYTF. The CDR3 bases are TGTGCCAGCAGCCCAATCGGACTTGGCTACACCTTC.

The V gene is TRBV20-1, the J gene TRBJ2-7, with D hard to call. Trimming shortened V by 3 bases and J by 0 bases, and 18 bases separated the two germline ends. The CDR3 consists of 16 residues. CDR1 is DFQATT and CDR2 is SNEGSKA in the germline V gene (reference sequence). In DNA, the CDR3 is TGCAGTGCTAGTGGCCTAAATGTTCCCTCCTCCTACGAGCAGTACTTC. Translating gives CSASGLNVPSSYEQYF.

This chain joins TRBV9 and TRBJ1-1; D might be TRBD1 (6 bases). The CDR3 loop spans 14 amino acids. Trimming stripped 4 bases from V and 7 bases from J, with 17 bases between. Germline CDR1 is SGDLS and CDR2 is YYNGEE. In DNA form, the CDR3 reads TGTGCCAGCAGCCTCGACTACACAGGGTTTGAAGCTTTCTTT. Its protein product is CASSLDYTGFEAFF. Combining the CDR3 with reference TRBV9 and TRBJ1-1 gives the whole variable domain DSGVTQTPKHLITATGQRVTLRCSPRSGDLSVYWYQQSLDQGLQFLIQYYNGEERAKGNILERFSAQQFPDLHSELNLSSLELGDSALYFCASSLDYTGFEAFFGQGTRLTVV.

V is TRBV29-1 and J is TRBJ1-2, with a weak D call TRBD1 (6 bases). V was clipped by 2 bases and J by 7 bases, with 8 bases between them. The CDR3 runs 11 residues. Looked up from germline, CDR1 is SQVTM and CDR2 is ANQGSEA. CDR3 residues: CSVETTGGYTF. CDR3 bases: TGCAGCGTTGAAACGACAGGTGGCTACACCTTC.

The rearrangement joins TRBV28 to TRBJ1-2; 7 nucleotides align to TRBD1. This CDR3 spans 15 amino acids. Germline V lookup: CDR1 MDHEN, CDR2 SYDVKM. V was clipped by 4 bases and J by 3 bases; unmatched bases: 8. The CDR3 loop reads CASSSRTGPYYGYTF. The DNA of the CDR3 is TGTGCCAGCAGTTCCCGGACAGGACCCTACTATGGCTACACCTTC.

The gene calls are TRBV5-1 and TRBJ1-2; 11 positions agree with TRBD1. Germline V lookup: CDR1 SGHRS, CDR2 YFSETQ. The CDR3 has 18 amino acids. Trimming at V came to 4 bases and at J to 3 bases, leaving 14 bases not matched to a gene. CDR3 protein: CASSSTTGQGASYYGYTF. The CDR3 DNA sequence: TGCGCCAGCAGCAGTACTACCGGACAGGGGGCTTCGTACTATGGCTACACCTTC.

The chain joins TRBV27 to TRBJ2-7, with D unclear. The CDR3 covers 15 residues. Germline CDR1 is MNHEY and CDR2 is SMNVEV (reference sequence). Trimming took off 5 bases at V and 2 bases at J, with 16 bases between the two ends. The CDR3 spells CASSPFFGDTYEQYF. The CDR3, as DNA: TGTGCCAGCAGTCCCTTTTTCGGCGACACCTACGAGCAGTACTTC.